A single sample gave rise to the 32 T cell receptor beta chains below, sequenced in a study of cytomegalovirus exposure and HLA in healthy donors (dated by TCRdb to the late 2010s). Libraries were made using the immunoSEQ multiplex PCR assay. For the multiplex PCR, a mixture combining 60 forward primers for TCR Vbeta segments and 13 reverse primers for TCR Jbeta segments was used. The table comes from immuneACCESS by way of TCRdb, which keeps in-frame sequences with V and J called. Part of the clones is missing from these tables; in studies checked, under half for an unresolved V gene and the rest for unknown reasons. The sample table on file contains 60,000 to 70,000 clones. More than 15% of the sample goes to the ten largest clones. The sequenced sample was PBMCs. These receptors were taken from a boy between 10 and 17 years old in good health and CMV-seronegative.

V is TRBV5-6 and J is TRBJ2-3, with unresolved D. V lost 1 base and J 2 bases, leaving 11 bases between the germline ends. In germline, CDR1 is SGHDT, CDR2 YYEEEE. CDR3 length: 15 residues. The CDR3 here is CASSLRATYTDTQYF. The CDR3 coding sequence is TGTGCCAGCAGCTTGCGAGCGACTTACACAGATACGCAGTATTTT.

The chain joins TRBV28 to TRBJ2-7, with TRBD1 as a possible D gene (6 bases). The V end was cut by 6 bases, the J end by 1 base, with 13 bases between. Germline assignment: CDR1 MDHEN and CDR2 SYDVKM. The CDR3 consists of 14 residues. CDR3 DNA sequence: TGTGCCAGCAGGGAACCACAGGGTTCCTACGAGCAGTACTTC. Translated: CASREPQGSYEQYF.

V gene TRBV6-1 combines with J gene TRBJ1-5, with 8 nucleotides matching TRBD1. Germline V CDR1 and CDR2: MNHNS, SASEGT. J lost 6 bases, V lost 2 bases, and 6 bases had no gene match. The CDR3 is made up of 15 amino acids. CDR3 nucleotide sequence: TGTGCCAGCAGTGAATGGTCCAGGGGGCGTCAGCCCCAGCATTTT. Its translation is CASSEWSRGRQPQHF.

As DNA, the CDR3 is TGCGCCAGCAGCCAACTCGGGCCGGAAGAGCCGGGACTAGCCTGGAATGAGCAGTTCTTC. This gives the protein CASSQLGPEEPGLAWNEQFF. The chain has TRBV4-1 and TRBJ2-1, with 9 bases fitting TRBD2. In germline, CDR1 is MGHRA, CDR2 YSYEKL. The V segment lost 2 bases and the J segment 7 bases; nucleotides outside the gene matches: 21. The CDR3 runs 20 residues.

V gene TRBV5-1 combines with J gene TRBJ2-5; 8 bases match TRBD1. Germline CDR1 reads SGHRS; CDR2 reads YFSETQ. This CDR3 is 14 amino acids long. J lost 1 base, V lost 3 bases, and 2 bases had no gene match. The DNA of the CDR3 is TGCGCCAGCAGCTCCGGACAGGGCCAAGAGACCCAGTACTTC. Amino acids: CASSSGQGQETQYF.

CDR3 bases: TGCGCCAGCAGCTTGGGACAGGGCCCACCCCTCCACTTT. This gives the protein CASSLGQGPPLHF. The gene calls are TRBV5-1 and TRBJ1-6; 7 bases are shared with TRBD1. The CDR3 spans 13 residues. Per the germline V gene, CDR1 is SGHRS and CDR2 is YFSETQ. Trimming took 0 bases from V and 11 from J; bases not matched to a gene: 2. The whole variable domain, remainder taken from reference TRBV5-1 and TRBJ1-6, is KAGVTQTPRYLIKTRGQQVTLSCSPISGHRSVSWYQQTPGQGLQFLFEYFSETQRNKGNFPGRFSGRQFSNSRSEMNVSTLELGDSALYLCASSLGQGPPLHFGNGTRLTVT.

This chain links TRBV6-6 with TRBJ2-5; no definite D call. The CDR3 contains 12 residues. Trimming removed 4 bases from V and 4 bases from J, with 7 bases in between. Per the germline V gene, CDR1 is MNHNY and CDR2 is SVGAGI (reference sequence). CDR3 in DNA: TGTGCCAGCAGTTTTCCCCGAGAGACCCAGTACTTC. Encoded protein: CASSFPRETQYF.

The chain links TRBV7-2 to TRBJ2-7; tentatively, D is TRBD2 (5 bases). The CDR3 loop spans 13 amino acids. V gave up 2 bases and J gave up 5 bases, with 10 bases separating them. Germline V gene data show CDR1 as SGHTA and CDR2 as FQGNSA. The CDR3 region has the DNA TGTGCCAGCAGCTTACGAGCCGGGGACGAGCAGTACTTC. It codes for CASSLRAGDEQYF. Full variable domain (missing parts from reference TRBV7-2 and TRBJ2-7): GAGVSQSPSNKVTEKGKDVELRCDPISGHTALYWYRQSLGQGLEFLIYFQGNSAPDKSGLPSDRFSAERTGGSVSTLTIQRTQQEDSAVYLCASSLRAGDEQYFGPGTRLTVT.

The DNA for the CDR3 is TGTGCCAGTAGCCCGGGACAGGGGGGCTACGAGCAGTACTTC. It codes for CASSPGQGGYEQYF. V is TRBV19 and J is TRBJ2-7; TRBD1 agrees at 11 bases. Germline CDR1 is LNHDA and CDR2 is SQIVND (reference sequence). The V gene end was trimmed by 6 bases and the J gene end by 3 bases; junction bases not matched to a gene: 4. The CDR3 is 14 residues long.

The rearrangement uses TRBV5-1 and TRBJ2-3, with TRBD1 matching 9 bases. This CDR3 has 15 residues. Germline assignment: CDR1 SGHRS and CDR2 YFSETQ. Trimming removed 6 bases from V and 1 base from J; junction bases left unmatched: 6. The CDR3 sequence: CASKEQGAGTDTQYF. The CDR3 DNA follows: TGCGCCAGCAAAGAACAGGGGGCTGGCACAGATACGCAGTATTTT.

V gene TRBV27 combines with J gene TRBJ1-6; D may be TRBD1 (6 bases). V dropped 10 bases and J dropped 5 bases, with 12 bases sitting between them. The CDR3 runs to 13 residues. CDR1 is MNHEY and CDR2 is SMNVEV in the germline V gene (reference sequence). In nucleotides, the CDR3 is TGTGCCACCAAACAGGGCGATAATTCACCCCTCCACTTT. Its translation is CATKQGDNSPLHF.

V and J are TRBV29-1 and TRBJ2-3, with D possibly matching TRBD2 (5 bases). The CDR3 is 13 amino acids. Trimming cost V 8 bases and J 0 bases, with 12 bases left between them. Germline V gene data show CDR1 as SQVTM and CDR2 as ANQGSEA. CDR3 sequence (DNA): TGCAGCCTAGGAGGACCAAGCACAGATACGCAGTATTTT. Residues: CSLGGPSTDTQYF.

V and J are TRBV6-1 and TRBJ2-7, with a tentative D call TRBD1 (6 bases). The V gene lost 0 bases and the J gene lost 3 bases, with 18 bases spanning the gap. The germline CDR1 and CDR2 sequences are MNHNS and SASEGT. The CDR3 length is 17 residues. The CDR3 reads CASSEARDTLGIYEQYF. The CDR3 DNA is TGTGCCAGCAGTGAAGCGAGGGACACCCTGGGAATCTACGAGCAGTACTTC.

The chain recombines TRBV6-5 with TRBJ1-1; D unclear. Germline CDR1 and CDR2: MNHEY and SVGAGI. The V end lost 2 bases, the J end lost 3 bases, and 13 bases lay between the germline ends. The CDR3 sequence is 15 residues long. The CDR3 reads CASSYRRRRDTEAFF. The DNA for the CDR3 is TGTGCCAGCAGTTACCGAAGGCGGAGGGACACTGAAGCTTTCTTT.

About this clone itself: One junction end disagrees with the germline gene, perhaps due to a read error. This chain uses TRBV6-6 with TRBJ2-7, with a tentative D call TRBD1 (7 bases). The germline gives CDR1 MNHNY, CDR2 SVGAGI (reference sequence). The CDR3 has 13 residues. In DNA form, the CDR3 reads TGTGCCAGCACTCAGGAGGGACAGAGCGAGGAGTACTTC. Translating it yields CASTQEGQSEEYF.

The chain has TRBV27 and TRBJ2-7; 7 positions agree with TRBD1. Germline trimming cut 3 bases from V and 6 bases from J; bases unmatched to any gene: 17. From germline, CDR1 is MNHEY and CDR2 SMNVEV (reference sequence). The CDR3 runs to 17 residues. CDR3 region: CASSLATGSLGVGEQYF. CDR3 DNA sequence: TGTGCCAGCAGTTTGGCGACAGGGTCATTGGGTGTCGGCGAGCAGTACTTC.

The CDR3 reads CASSFGSAYEQYF. As DNA, the CDR3 is TGTGCCAGCAGCTTCGGGTCCGCCTACGAGCAGTACTTC. The chain links TRBV7-6 to TRBJ2-7; the D is unclear. The length of the CDR3 is 13 residues. The V and J ends lost 3 bases and 2 bases respectively, with 8 bases between them. Germline V gene lookup returns CDR1 SGHVS and CDR2 FNYEAQ.

The CDR3 protein is CASRSTGTPTEAFF. CDR3 bases: TGTGCCAGCCGTAGTACCGGGACTCCCACTGAAGCTTTCTTT. The chain recombines TRBV6-4 with TRBJ1-1, with a possible D match to TRBD1 (5 bases). Trimming took off 8 bases at V and 4 bases at J, with 17 bases between the two ends. Germline CDR1 MRHNA, CDR2 SNTAGT. The CDR3 spans 14 residues.

The CDR3 is CASSLSGGYTF. The CDR3 DNA follows: TGTGCCAGTAGTCTGAGCGGTGGCTACACCTTC. The chain is built from TRBV19 and TRBJ1-2; D is unclear. Trimming shortened V by 5 bases and J by 7 bases, and 8 bases separated the two germline ends. In germline, CDR1 is LNHDA, CDR2 SQIVND (reference sequence). This CDR3 region has 11 residues.

The rearrangement joins TRBV6-1 to TRBJ1-6, with no clear D. The CDR3 loop spans 12 amino acids. V shed 1 base and J shed 14 bases, with 9 bases lying between them. The germline CDR1 and CDR2 sequences are MNHNS and SASEGT. The DNA for the CDR3 is TGTGCCAGCAGTGAAGGGCGTAGCACCCTCCACTTT. It yields the protein CASSEGRSTLHF.

Frequency places this clone as medium-sized (0.01 to 0.1%). The junction differs from germline at one of its ends, possibly a read error. Other DNA sequences in the sample encode the same CDR3. The rearrangement joins TRBV11-3 to TRBJ2-1; 8 positions match TRBD1. This CDR3 is 15 amino acids long. Germline lookup yields CDR1 SGHNT and CDR2 YENEEA. This CDR3 reads CASSLSRGPYNEQFF. In DNA, the CDR3 is TGCGCCAGCAGCTTAAGCAGGGGGCCATACAATGAGCAGTTCTTC.

The chain uses TRBV5-5 and TRBJ2-1, with D unclear. Between the trimmed V and J ends, which lost 2 bases and 7 bases, there was a span of 4 bases. Germline values: CDR1 SGHKS, CDR2 YYEKEE (reference sequence). CDR3 length equals 11 residues. CDR3 amino acids: CASSFENEQFF. The CDR3 DNA is TGTGCCAGCAGCTTTGAGAATGAGCAGTTCTTC.

The chain combines TRBV27 with TRBJ1-1, with 9 bases aligning to TRBD1. The J segment lost 1 base and the V segment lost 6 bases, leaving 3 bases of the junction unmatched. This CDR3 has 14 amino acids. Germline loops: CDR1 MNHEY, CDR2 SMNVEV (reference sequence). The CDR3 bases are TGTGCCAGCAGCCAGGGACAGGGGAACACTGAAGCTTTCTTT. As protein: CASSQGQGNTEAFF.

This rearrangement joins TRBV7-6 to TRBJ1-1, with 9 bases that match TRBD1. Germline V gene lookup returns CDR1 SGHVS and CDR2 FNYEAQ. V gave up 5 bases and J gave up 2 bases; unmatched junction bases: 9. CDR3 length: 16 residues. Here the CDR3 reads CASSLADRGFNTEAFF. CDR3 nucleotide sequence: TGTGCCAGCAGCCTTGCAGACAGGGGGTTTAACACTGAAGCTTTCTTT.

By frequency, this clone registers medium-sized. The J gene is TRBJ2-1, the V gene TRBV4-1, with TRBD2 matching 8 bases. CDR3 length: 18 amino acids. Trimming took 0 bases from V and 5 from J; bases not matched to a gene: 12. In germline, CDR1 is MGHRA, CDR2 YSYEKL. CDR3 region: CASSQEQWGSSGHNEQFF. The DNA of the CDR3 is TGCGCCAGCAGCCAAGAACAATGGGGGTCTAGCGGGCACAATGAGCAGTTCTTC.

This sequence joins TRBV5-6 and TRBJ2-1; 11 nucleotides agree with TRBD2. V lost 2 bases to trimming and J lost 7 bases; unmatched junction nucleotides: 5. The CDR3 is 15 amino acids. Germline CDR1 is SGHDT and CDR2 is YYEEEE. The CDR3 DNA reads TGTGCCAGCAGCTTAGTACTAGCGGGAGTGAATGAGCAGTTCTTC. This gives the protein CASSLVLAGVNEQFF.

This chain links TRBV5-1 with TRBJ2-2, with TRBD2 matching over 13 bases. V was pared by 0 bases and J by 0 bases, with 5 bases of the junction left unmatched. There are 19 residues in the CDR3. The V gene's germline CDR1 is SGHRS and CDR2 YFSETQ. CDR3 DNA: TGCGCCAGCAGCTTGGGACTAGCGGGGGGAACTGCGAACACCGGGGAGCTGTTTTTT. The encoded protein is CASSLGLAGGTANTGELFF.

This chain connects TRBV5-1 to TRBJ1-6; D uncertain. The germline CDR1 and CDR2 sequences are SGHRS and YFSETQ. The CDR3 extends over 15 amino acids. The V end lost 6 bases, the J end lost 4 bases, and 14 bases lay between the germline ends. The CDR3 nucleotides are TGCGCCAGCACCTCGGAGGGAGGGTATAATTCACCCCTCCACTTT. This sequence encodes CASTSEGGYNSPLHF.

The chain combines TRBV7-9 with TRBJ1-4, with D tentatively TRBD1 (5 bases). Trimming removed 3 bases from V and 8 bases from J, with 13 bases in between. The CDR3 totals 14 residues. CDR1 SEHNR and CDR2 FQNEAQ come from the germline V gene (reference sequence). The CDR3 is CASSLSSGGEKLFF. CDR3 bases: TGTGCCAGCAGCTTGTCGTCGGGGGGAGAAAAACTGTTTTTT.

V gene TRBV7-8 combines with J gene TRBJ1-1; no clear D gene. The CDR3 is 17 residues long. Looked up from germline, CDR1 is SGHVS and CDR2 is FQNEAQ. Trimming removed 2 bases from V and 0 bases from J, with 16 bases in between. CDR3 nucleotide sequence: TGTGCCAGCAGCTTATTAAGTGGCAGGCGCATGAACACTGAAGCTTTCTTT. Translated: CASSLLSGRRMNTEAFF.

The chain employs TRBV5-1 and TRBJ2-7; 8 nucleotides match TRBD2. Germline V CDR1 and CDR2: SGHRS, YFSETQ. The CDR3 has 14 amino acids. V was clipped by 4 bases and J by 0 bases; unmatched bases: 3. CDR3 sequence: CASSREGSSYEQYF. For the CDR3, the DNA is TGCGCCAGCAGCCGGGAGGGGAGCTCCTACGAGCAGTACTTC.

This chain joins TRBV27 and TRBJ1-2, with TRBD1 matching over 9 bases. In germline, CDR1 is MNHEY, CDR2 SMNVEV (reference sequence). Trimming at V came to 5 bases and at J to 1 base, leaving 14 bases not matched to a gene. The CDR3 length is 18 residues. DNA of the CDR3: TGTGCCAGCAGTCGGGCGCCGGGACAGGGAATAGGTAACTATGGCTACACCTTC. Amino acid sequence: CASSRAPGQGIGNYGYTF.